This T cell receptor (beta chain) originates from a study of vaccination and CD4 T cells after COVID-19. A word on this clonotype: What it binds is unknown.

Treatment specified: approximately 10-day PBMC culture with coronavirus spike peptide pools or control peptides (ViraFEST assay). One should note that the unexposed donor's CD4+ T cells were collected before the COVID-19 pandemic (2011-2018). Sequencing of the DNA from cultured CD4+ T cells was carried out with the Oncomine TCR Beta short-read assay. TCRdb analysed the PCR reads with MiXCR anew, one entry per CDR3 protein. This repertoire shows more than 6,000 distinct CDR3 sequences, 40% to 60% found once; its top ten account for approximately 26%. V lost 3 bases and J lost 0, with 8 bases in between. The CDR3 contains 14 residues. Germline V gene data show CDR1 as SGHAT and CDR2 as FQNNGV. Overall study results and limits: Apart from involving relatively few convalescent patients, the work omitted early post-infection timepoints.

The chain recombines TRBV11-2 with TRBJ1-1; D unresolved. The sequence was obtained from a human donor in good health. The sample was CD4+ T cells from blood, cultured in vitro. DNA for the CDR3: TGTGCCAGCAGCTTCCCGCTCATGAACACTGAAGCTTTCTTT. Translating gives CASSFPLMNTEAFF.